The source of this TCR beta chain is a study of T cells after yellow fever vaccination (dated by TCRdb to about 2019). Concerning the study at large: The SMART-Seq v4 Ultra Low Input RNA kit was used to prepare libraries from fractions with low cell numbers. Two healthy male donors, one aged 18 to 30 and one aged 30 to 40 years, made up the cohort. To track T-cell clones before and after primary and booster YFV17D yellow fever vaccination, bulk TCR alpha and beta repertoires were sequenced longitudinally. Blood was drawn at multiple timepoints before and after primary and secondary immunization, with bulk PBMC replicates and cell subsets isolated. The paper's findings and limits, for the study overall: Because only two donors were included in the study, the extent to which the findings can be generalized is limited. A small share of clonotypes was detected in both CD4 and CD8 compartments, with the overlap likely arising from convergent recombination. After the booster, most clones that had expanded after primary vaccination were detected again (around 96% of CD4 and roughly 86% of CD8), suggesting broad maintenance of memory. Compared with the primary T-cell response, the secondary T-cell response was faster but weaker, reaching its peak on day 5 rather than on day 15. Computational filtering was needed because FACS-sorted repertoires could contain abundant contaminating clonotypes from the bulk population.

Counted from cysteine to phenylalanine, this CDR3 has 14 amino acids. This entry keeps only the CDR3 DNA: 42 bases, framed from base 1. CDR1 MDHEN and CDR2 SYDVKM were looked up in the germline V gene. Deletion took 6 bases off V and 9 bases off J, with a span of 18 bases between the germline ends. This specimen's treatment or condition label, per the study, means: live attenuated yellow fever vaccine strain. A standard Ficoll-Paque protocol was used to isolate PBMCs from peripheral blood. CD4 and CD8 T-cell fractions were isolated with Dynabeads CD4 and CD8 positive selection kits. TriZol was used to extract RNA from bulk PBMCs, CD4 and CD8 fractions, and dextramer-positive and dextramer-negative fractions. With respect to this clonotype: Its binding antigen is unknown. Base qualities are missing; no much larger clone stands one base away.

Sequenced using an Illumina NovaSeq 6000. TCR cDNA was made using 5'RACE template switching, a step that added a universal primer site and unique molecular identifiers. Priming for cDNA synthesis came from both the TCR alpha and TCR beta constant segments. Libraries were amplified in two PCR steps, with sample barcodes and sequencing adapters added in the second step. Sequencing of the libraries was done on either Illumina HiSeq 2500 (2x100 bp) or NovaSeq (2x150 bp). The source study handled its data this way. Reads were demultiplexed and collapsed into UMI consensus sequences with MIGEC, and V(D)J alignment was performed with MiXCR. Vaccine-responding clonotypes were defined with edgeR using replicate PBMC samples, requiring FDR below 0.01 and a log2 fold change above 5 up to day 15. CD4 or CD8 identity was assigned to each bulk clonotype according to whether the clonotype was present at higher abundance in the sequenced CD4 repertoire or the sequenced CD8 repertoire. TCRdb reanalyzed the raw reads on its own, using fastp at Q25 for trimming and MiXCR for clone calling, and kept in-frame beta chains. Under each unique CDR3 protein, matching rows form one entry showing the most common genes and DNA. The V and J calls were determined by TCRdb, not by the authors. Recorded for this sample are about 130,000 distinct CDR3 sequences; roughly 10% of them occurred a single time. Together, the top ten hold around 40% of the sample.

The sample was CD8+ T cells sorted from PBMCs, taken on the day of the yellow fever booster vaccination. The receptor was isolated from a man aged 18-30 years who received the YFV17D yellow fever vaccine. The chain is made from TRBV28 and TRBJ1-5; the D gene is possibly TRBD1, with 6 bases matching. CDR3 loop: CASRHRTDQRPQHF. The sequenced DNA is TGTGCCAGCAGGCATCGGACAGACCAACGGCCCCAGCATTTT.